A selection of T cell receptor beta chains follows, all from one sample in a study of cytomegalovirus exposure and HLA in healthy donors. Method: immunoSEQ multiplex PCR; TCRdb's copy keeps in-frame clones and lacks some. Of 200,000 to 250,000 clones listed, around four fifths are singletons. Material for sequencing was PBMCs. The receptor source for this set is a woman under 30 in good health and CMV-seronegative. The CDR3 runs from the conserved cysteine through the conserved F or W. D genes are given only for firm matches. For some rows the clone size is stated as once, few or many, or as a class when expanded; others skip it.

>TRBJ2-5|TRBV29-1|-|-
TGCAGCGTTGAAGATCATGAGGGACCCGGAGAGACCCAGTACTTC
CSVEDHEGPGETQYF
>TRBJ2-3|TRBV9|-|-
TGTGCCAGCAGCGTGACGAGCACAGATACGCAGTATTTT
CASSVTSTDTQYF
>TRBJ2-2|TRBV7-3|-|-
TGTGCCAGCAGCCCCCTGGGCAACGGGGAGCTGTTTTTT
CASSPLGNGELFF
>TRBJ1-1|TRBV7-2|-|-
TGTGCCAGCAGCTCCCTGCCGGGGGGTACTGAAGCTTTCTTT
CASSSLPGGTEAFF
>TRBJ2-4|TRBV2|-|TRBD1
TGTGCCAGCACCCCACGGGCAGGGGGTCGGGCTTCGGAAAAAAACATTCAGTACTTC
CASTPRAGGRASEKNIQYF
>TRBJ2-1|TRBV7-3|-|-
TGTGCCAGCAGCACCAGGGTGGACAATGAGCAGTTCTTC
CASSTRVDNEQFF
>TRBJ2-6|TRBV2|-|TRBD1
TGTGCCAGCAAACGGGACAGGGGAGCCTTTGGGGCCAACGTCCTGACTTTC
CASKRDRGAFGANVLTF
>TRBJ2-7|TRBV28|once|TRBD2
TGTGCCAGCAGGGCACTAGCGGAAACCTACGAGCAGTACTTC
CASRALAETYEQYF
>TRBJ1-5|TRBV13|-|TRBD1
TGTGCCAGCAGCCCGGACAGGGCTAGGGGGGAGAGCAATCAGCCCCAGCATTTT
CASSPDRARGESNQPQHF
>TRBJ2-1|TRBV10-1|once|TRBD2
TGCGCCAGCAGTGAGGTCGGTAGCGGGAGCGCGTATGAGCAGTTCTTC
CASSEVGSGSAYEQFF
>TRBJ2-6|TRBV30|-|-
TGTGCCTGGCGGAAATCTGGGGCCAACGTCCTGACTTTC
CAWRKSGANVLTF
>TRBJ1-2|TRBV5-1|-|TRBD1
TGCGCCAGCAGCGAGGACAGGGTTGGCTACACCTTC
CASSEDRVGYTF
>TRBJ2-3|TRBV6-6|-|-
TGTGCCAGCAGTCCTCCGGGGTACACAGATACGCAGTATTTT
CASSPPGYTDTQYF
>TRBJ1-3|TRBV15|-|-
TGTGCCACCAGCAGAGATGCGTCAACCTTGGGAAACACCATATATTTT
CATSRDASTLGNTIYF
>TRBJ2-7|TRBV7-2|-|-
TGTGCCAGCAGCCGGTTCTCCTACGAGCAGTACTTC
CASSRFSYEQYF
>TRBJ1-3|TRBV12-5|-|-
TGTGCTAGTGGTTTCGGTAGCCCTGGAAACACCATATATTTT
CASGFGSPGNTIYF
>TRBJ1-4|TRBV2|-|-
TGTGCCAGCAGTGAAACGCTAGGATCTAATGAAAAACTGTTTTTT
CASSETLGSNEKLFF
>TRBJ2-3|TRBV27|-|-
TGTGCCAGCAGCACTAACACGGATACGCAGTATTTT
CASSTNTDTQYF
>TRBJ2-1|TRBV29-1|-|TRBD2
TGCAGCGTTGGCCTCCGGGGCGAGAGCGGGAGGGTCTTTGAGCAGTTCTTC
CSVGLRGESGRVFEQFF
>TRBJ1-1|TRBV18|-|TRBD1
TGTGCCAGCTCACCAACGACAGGGAAGAACACTGAAGCTTTCTTT
CASSPTTGKNTEAFF
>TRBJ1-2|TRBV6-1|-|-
TGTGCCAGCAGTGAAGCAGCCACGCGAAGCACCTTC
CASSEAATRSTF
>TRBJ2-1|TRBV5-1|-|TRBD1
TGCGCCAGCAGCTTGGGAACAGGGGGTCAAGGATCCTACAATGAGCAGTTCTTC
CASSLGTGGQGSYNEQFF
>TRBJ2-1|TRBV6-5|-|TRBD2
TGTGCCAGCAGCCTGGCGGCGGGAGGACGGAACGAGCAGTTCTTC
CASSLAAGGRNEQFF
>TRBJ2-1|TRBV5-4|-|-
TGTGCCAGCAGGGGGGGGCCGGGGAATGAGCAGTTCTTC
CASRGGPGNEQFF
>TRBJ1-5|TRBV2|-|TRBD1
TGTGCCAGCAGCTCTGGGACAGGGGGGCCAAGAGCCCAGCATTTT
CASSSGTGGPRAQHF
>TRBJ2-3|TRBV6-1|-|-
TGTGCCAGCAGTGAAGGGCTGGTCCAAACCAACACAGATACGCAGTATTTT
CASSEGLVQTNTDTQYF
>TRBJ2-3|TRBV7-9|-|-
TGTGCCAGCAGCTTCCAGGTTCACACAGATACGCAGTATTTT
CASSFQVHTDTQYF
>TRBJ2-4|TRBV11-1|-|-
TGTGCCAGCAGCTCGGGGCTCCTTCAGTACTTC
CASSSGLLQYF
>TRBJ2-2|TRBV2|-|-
TGTGCCAGCAGTGAATGGGGGACCCCGGGAACCGGGGAGCTGTTTTTT
CASSEWGTPGTGELFF
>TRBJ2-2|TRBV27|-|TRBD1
TGTGCCAGCAGTCCTGCCGGGCCAGGGGGTTTCACCGGGGAGCTGTTTTTT
CASSPAGPGGFTGELFF
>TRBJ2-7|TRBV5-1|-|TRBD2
TGCGCCAGCAGCTTACCGGACCGGCCGGGACTATTTTCTTACGAGCAGTACTTC
CASSLPDRPGLFSYEQYF
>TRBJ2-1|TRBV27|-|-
TGTGCCAGCAGTTCTTACAGGGTTTCGGGCAATGAGCAGTTCTTC
CASSSYRVSGNEQFF
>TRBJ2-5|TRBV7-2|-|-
TGTGCCAGCAGCTTAGCGGGGGCCCAAGAGACCCAGTACTTC
CASSLAGAQETQYF
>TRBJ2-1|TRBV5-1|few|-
TGCGCCAGCAGGGATGGGAACAATGAGCAGTTCTTC
CASRDGNNEQFF
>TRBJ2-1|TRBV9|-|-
TGTGCCAGCAGCCCGACGCGCTATGAGCAGTTCTTC
CASSPTRYEQFF
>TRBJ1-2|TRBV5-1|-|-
TGCGCCAGCAGCTTGGCCGACAGTGATGGCTACACCTTC
CASSLADSDGYTF
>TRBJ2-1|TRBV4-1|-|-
TGCGCCAGCAGCCACCCGACGGTAAACAATGAGCAGTTCTTC
CASSHPTVNNEQFF
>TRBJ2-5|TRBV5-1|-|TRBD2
TGCGCCAGCAGCTTGCCCATTAGCGGGAAAGAGACCCAGTACTTC
CASSLPISGKETQYF
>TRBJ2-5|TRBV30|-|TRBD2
TGTGCCTGGAGTGTAGGTGTCGTGGCGGGAGGCCAAGAGACCCAGTACTTC
CAWSVGVVAGGQETQYF
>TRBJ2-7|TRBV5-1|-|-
TGCGCCAGCTCCCTCCCCGGACGATACGAGCAGTACTTC
CASSLPGRYEQYF
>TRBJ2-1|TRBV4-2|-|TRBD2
TGTGCCAGCAGCCAAGCGCGAGGGGGGACTAGCGGGACCAAGCAGTTCTTC
CASSQARGGTSGTKQFF
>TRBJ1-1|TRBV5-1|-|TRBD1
TGCGCCAGCAGCTTGGCCAGACAGGGAGAGGGCACTGAAGCTTTCTTT
CASSLARQGEGTEAFF
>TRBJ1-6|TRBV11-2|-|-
TGTGCCAGCAGCTTAAACTCAAACAGTCCTAATTCACCCCTCCACTTT
CASSLNSNSPNSPLHF
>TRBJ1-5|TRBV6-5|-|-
TGTGCCAGCGGGGGATCGGGCAATCAGCCCCAGCATTTT
CASGGSGNQPQHF
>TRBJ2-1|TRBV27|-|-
TGTGCCAGCAGTTGGGACTTGGCCGATAGCAATGAGCAGTTCTTC
CASSWDLADSNEQFF
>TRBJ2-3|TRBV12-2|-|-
TGTGCAAGTCCGCGCAGGAACATTACTCCTAGCACAGATACGCAGTATTTT
CASPRRNITPSTDTQYF
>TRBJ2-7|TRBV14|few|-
TGTGCCAGCAGCCAAGATTGGGATGGCGGCGAGCAGTACTTC
CASSQDWDGGEQYF
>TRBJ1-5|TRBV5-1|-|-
TGCGCCAGCAGCTTAGGGGTGGGACAGCCCCAGCATTTT
CASSLGVGQPQHF
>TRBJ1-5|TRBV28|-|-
TGTGCCAGCAGTCCAGGACAGTTAGATCAGCCCCAGCATTTT
CASSPGQLDQPQHF